The 32 T cell receptor beta chains presented below share a single source sample, sequenced in a study of cytomegalovirus exposure and HLA in healthy donors. PCR employed 60 Vbeta and 13 Jbeta primers. Measured with immunoSEQ multiplex PCR; TCRdb has only the in-frame clones, and not every one. Of over 150,000 clones listed, approximately 80% are singletons. The specimen sequenced was PBMCs. These receptors were taken from a man aged 30-40 years in good health and CMV-seronegative.

The rearrangement uses TRBV29-1 and TRBJ1-1, with D perhaps TRBD1 (6 bases). There are 16 residues in the CDR3. The V end was cut by 6 bases, the J end by 4 bases, with 24 bases between. The germline gives CDR1 SQVTM, CDR2 ANQGSEA. The CDR3 bases are TGCAGCGTATTGACGATGACAGGTACCATCTTCACTGAAGCTTTCTTT. Residues: CSVLTMTGTIFTEAFF.

The CDR3: CASSWGGRKVTGELFF. CDR3 nucleotide sequence: TGTGCCAGCAGCTGGGGAGGACGGAAAGTTACCGGGGAGCTGTTTTTT. The chain recombines TRBV7-3 with TRBJ2-2; a weak D match, TRBD2 (6 bases). The V and J ends lost 4 bases and 5 bases respectively, with 17 bases between them. Germline CDR1 SGHTA, CDR2 FQGTGA. CDR3 length: 16 residues.

The chain employs TRBV5-4 and TRBJ1-1, with a tentative D call TRBD1 (5 bases). The CDR3 sequence is 14 residues long. The germline V gene has CDR1 SGHNT and CDR2 YYREEE (reference sequence). V gave up 7 bases and J gave up 2 bases, with 15 bases separating them. The CDR3: CASSTRQPNTEAFF. Here the CDR3 DNA reads TGTGCCAGCTCGACGAGACAGCCAAACACTGAAGCTTTCTTT.

V gene TRBV7-3 combines with J gene TRBJ2-5, with 8 bases fitting TRBD2. V lost 3 bases to trimming and J lost 4 bases; unmatched junction nucleotides: 10. CDR1 is SGHTA and CDR2 is FQGTGA in the germline V gene. This CDR3 is built from 16 residues. DNA of the CDR3: TGTGCCAGCAGCTTTCTAGCGGGCGCCCCCGTAGAGACCCAGTACTTC. Protein sequence: CASSFLAGAPVETQYF.

This clone was detected once. This chain connects TRBV18 to TRBJ2-7, with D possibly matching TRBD1 (5 bases). V lost 3 bases to trimming and J lost 1 base, with 10 bases between them. There are 14 residues in the CDR3. The germline gives CDR1 KGHSH, CDR2 LQKENI. CDR3 bases: TGTGCCAGCTCACCGATTACAGGTTCCTACGAGCAGTACTTC. Residues: CASSPITGSYEQYF.

The J gene is TRBJ2-7, the V gene TRBV12-5; D is possibly TRBD2 (5 bases). CDR3 size: 17 residues. V was pared by 3 bases and J by 7 bases, with 25 bases between. CDR1 and CDR2 from the germline V gene are LGHNT and FRNRAP. The CDR3 is CASGFGLGEGPRREQYF. The CDR3 nucleotides are TGTGCTAGTGGTTTTGGGCTCGGGGAAGGGCCGAGGAGGGAGCAGTACTTC.

J is TRBJ2-7 and V is TRBV9, with 10 bases fitting TRBD1. Germline-derived CDR1 and CDR2 are SGDLS and YYNGEE. CDR3 size: 14 residues. J lost 2 bases, V lost 7 bases, and 6 bases had no gene match. The CDR3 nucleotides are TGTGCCAGCGCCCTTGGACAGGGGGCCTACGAGCAGTACTTC. Translating it yields CASALGQGAYEQYF.

The chain carries TRBV5-3 and TRBJ1-6; tentatively, D is TRBD1 (5 bases). TRBV5-3 is designated an ORF whose function remains uncertain. V was pared by 1 base and J by 2 bases, with 13 bases between. The CDR3 has 17 residues. CDR3 sequence reads: CARSLQETETYNSPLHF. The CDR3, as DNA: TGTGCCAGAAGCTTGCAGGAGACAGAAACCTATAATTCACCCCTCCACTTT.

The chain recombines TRBV2 with TRBJ1-2; a possible D gene is TRBD1 (5 bases). Germline loops: CDR1 SNHLY, CDR2 FYNNEI. The CDR3 totals 14 residues. V gave up 2 bases and J gave up 3 bases, with 10 bases separating them. The CDR3 here is CASSELGEDYGYTF. The DNA of the CDR3 is TGTGCCAGCAGTGAACTGGGGGAGGACTATGGCTACACCTTC.

V gene TRBV27 combines with J gene TRBJ2-2, with no clear D. The V end was cut by 0 bases, the J end by 7 bases, with 6 bases between. This CDR3 spans 13 amino acids. The germline V gene has CDR1 MNHEY and CDR2 SMNVEV (reference sequence). The CDR3 sequence: CASSLSRGGELFF. CDR3 sequence (DNA): TGTGCCAGCAGTTTATCGCGAGGCGGGGAGCTGTTTTTT.

The rearrangement links TRBV27 to TRBJ1-1; the D is unclear. This CDR3 is built from 15 residues. The ends were cut back, 3 bases at V and 4 bases at J, with 15 bases in the middle. From germline, CDR1 is MNHEY and CDR2 SMNVEV (reference sequence). The CDR3 spells CASSFIRKPGTEAFF. The DNA for the CDR3 is TGTGCCAGCAGTTTTATTAGAAAACCGGGCACTGAAGCTTTCTTT.

The chain recombines TRBV5-4 with TRBJ2-7, with no clear D. CDR1 is SGHNT, CDR2 YYREEE, per germline (reference sequence). The CDR3 loop spans 13 amino acids. Trimming took off 3 bases at V and 1 base at J, with 8 bases between the two ends. The CDR3 region is CASSSSFSYEQYF. The CDR3 coding sequence is TGTGCCAGCAGCTCCTCCTTTTCCTACGAGCAGTACTTC.

The rearrangement joins TRBV2 to TRBJ2-3; 9 nucleotides line up with TRBD1. This CDR3 spans 16 amino acids. Germline V gene lookup returns CDR1 SNHLY and CDR2 FYNNEI. After removal of 9 bases from V and 1 base from J, the junction contained 11 bases not matched to a gene. This CDR3 reads CARSRTGAEGTDTQYF. CDR3 nucleotides: TGTGCCAGATCCCGGACAGGGGCCGAAGGCACAGATACGCAGTATTTT.

This clone was recorded once. The rearrangement joins TRBV7-8 to TRBJ2-5; tentative D call: TRBD2 (7 bases). Germline loops: CDR1 SGHVS, CDR2 FQNEAQ. V shed 1 base and J shed 5 bases, with 17 bases lying between them. CDR3 length: 16 amino acids. The CDR3 loop is CASSLVPAGRGETQYF. CDR3 DNA: TGTGCCAGCAGCTTAGTCCCAGCGGGGAGGGGGGAGACCCAGTACTTC.

The CDR3 region has the DNA TGTGCCAGCAGCCCCGGGATGGGAGGCAATTCACCCCTCCACTTT. Its protein is CASSPGMGGNSPLHF. V and J are TRBV6-5 and TRBJ1-6; the D is unclear. CDR3 length: 15 residues. Trimming shortened V by 6 bases and J by 7 bases, and 16 bases separated the two germline ends. Per germline, CDR1 MNHEY and CDR2 SVGAGI.

V usage is TRBV6-1 and J usage is TRBJ1-5, with TRBD1 as a possible D gene (5 bases). CDR3 length: 15 residues. Germline V gives CDR1 MNHNS, CDR2 SASEGT. The V end lost 2 bases, the J end lost 2 bases, and 10 bases lay between the germline ends. The CDR3 DNA reads TGTGCCAGCAGTGAACCTAAAGGGGGCAATCAGCCCCAGCATTTT. Its protein product is CASSEPKGGNQPQHF.

The rearrangement uses TRBV28 and TRBJ1-3; a possible D gene is TRBD1 (5 bases). The length of the CDR3 is 15 residues. V was clipped by 5 bases and J by 5 bases, with 16 bases between them. The germline V gene encodes CDR1 MDHEN and CDR2 SYDVKM. This CDR3 is CASSLRGAARNTIYF. Here the CDR3 DNA reads TGTGCCAGCAGTCTAAGGGGTGCCGCCCGAAACACCATATATTTT. Combining the CDR3 with reference TRBV28 and TRBJ1-3 gives the whole variable domain DVKVTQSSRYLVKRTGEKVFLECVQDMDHENMFWYRQDPGLGLRLIYFSYDVKMKEKGDIPEGYSVSREKKERFSLILESASTNQTSMYLCASSLRGAARNTIYFGEGSWLTVV.

This clone was picked up a small number of times. CDR3 in amino acids: CASSLASGDTEAFF. DNA for the CDR3: TGTGCCAGCAGCTTGGCTTCAGGGGACACTGAAGCTTTCTTT. The chain recombines TRBV5-6 with TRBJ1-1; D is possibly TRBD1 (6 bases). The CDR3 extends over 14 amino acids. V lost 0 bases and J 3 bases, leaving 9 bases between the germline ends. The V gene's germline CDR1 is SGHDT and CDR2 YYEEEE. Complete variable domain (other parts from reference TRBV5-6 and TRBJ1-1): DAGVTQSPTHLIKTRGQQVTLRCSPKSGHDTVSWYQQALGQGPQFIFQYYEEEERQRGNFPDRFSGHQFPNYSSELNVNALLLGDSALYLCASSLASGDTEAFFGQGTRLTVV.

This clone was detected a few times. The gene calls are TRBV4-3 and TRBJ1-1, with 9 positions matching TRBD1. Germline values: CDR1 LGHNA, CDR2 YSLEER. Losses at the gene ends were 3 bases for V and 1 base for J; bases not matched to a gene: 9. The CDR3 length is 17 residues. The chain's CDR3 is CASSHAGGTGQNTEAFF. CDR3 nucleotide sequence: TGCGCCAGCAGCCATGCGGGCGGGACAGGGCAGAACACTGAAGCTTTCTTT.

CDR3 sequence: CASSSAIRGDQPQHF. CDR3 nucleotides: TGTGCCAGCAGCTCCGCTATACGGGGAGATCAGCCCCAGCATTTT. The rearrangement links TRBV28 to TRBJ1-5; the D is unclear. This CDR3 contains 15 residues. V lost 6 bases to trimming and J lost 5 bases, with 17 bases between them. Germline values: CDR1 MDHEN, CDR2 SYDVKM.

The table lists this clone with a few counts. The junction shows a germline mismatch at one end, possibly a read error. V gene TRBV7-9 combines with J gene TRBJ2-1, with no clear D. The CDR3 has 12 amino acids. Germline-derived CDR1 and CDR2 are SEHNR and FQNEAQ (reference sequence). CDR3 sequence: CSSSTAAAINFF. The CDR3 DNA is TGTTCCAGCAGCACCGCCGCGGCAATCAATTTCTTC.

The rearrangement uses TRBV9 and TRBJ2-7; 8 bases are a match to TRBD2. The V segment lost 0 bases and the J segment 3 bases; nucleotides outside the gene matches: 17. Germline V gives CDR1 SGDLS, CDR2 YYNGEE. This CDR3 is built from 19 residues. The CDR3 sequence is CASSVAHGGVEGIGYEQYF. The DNA of the CDR3 is TGTGCCAGCAGCGTAGCTCACGGGGGGGTCGAGGGGATCGGCTACGAGCAGTACTTC.

The gene calls are TRBV9 and TRBJ1-1; the match to TRBD1 covers 9 bases. Germline V lookup: CDR1 SGDLS, CDR2 YYNGEE. V was pared by 1 base and J by 8 bases, with 3 bases of the junction left unmatched. The CDR3 totals 13 residues. DNA of the CDR3: TGTGCCAGCAGCGTAACGACAGGGGGAGAAGCTTTCTTT. Amino acid sequence: CASSVTTGGEAFF.

This clone was observed a single time. The genes are TRBV27 and TRBJ1-3, with a tentative D call TRBD1 (5 bases). This CDR3 comprises 15 residues. The germline gives CDR1 MNHEY, CDR2 SMNVEV (reference sequence). V lost 0 bases to trimming and J lost 3 bases, with 9 bases between them. CDR3 loop: CASSLSTEYGNTIYF. CDR3 sequence (DNA): TGTGCCAGCAGTTTATCGACAGAGTATGGAAACACCATATATTTT.

J is TRBJ2-1 and V is TRBV27; 7 bases agree with TRBD1. The J segment lost 13 bases and the V segment lost 5 bases, leaving 8 bases of the junction unmatched. Germline lookup yields CDR1 MNHEY and CDR2 SMNVEV (reference sequence). This CDR3 region has 12 residues. In DNA, the CDR3 is TGTGCCAGCAGTCAAGGACAGGTGGGACAGTTCTTC. It encodes CASSQGQVGQFF.

The table lists this clone with a count of one. The chain couples TRBV18 to TRBJ1-1, with TRBD1 as a possible D gene (5 bases). The CDR3 runs 15 residues. V was shortened by 1 base and J by 3 bases, with 12 bases between the two germline ends. The V gene's germline CDR1 is KGHSH and CDR2 LQKENI. The CDR3 protein is CASSPRSDRDTEAFF. The CDR3 DNA sequence: TGTGCCAGCTCACCACGCTCCGACAGAGACACTGAAGCTTTCTTT.

The chain is built from TRBV19 and TRBJ1-1, with D tentatively TRBD1 (6 bases). CDR3 length equals 13 residues. CDR1 and CDR2 (germline): LNHDA, SQIVND (reference sequence). Trimming removed 3 bases from V and 8 bases from J, with 13 bases in between. The CDR3 is CASSMGDTAEAFF. CDR3 bases: TGTGCCAGTAGTATGGGGGACACCGCCGAAGCTTTCTTT.

This clone occurred once. This chain uses TRBV11-2 with TRBJ1-1; D not certain. Germline V gene lookup returns CDR1 SGHAT and CDR2 FQNNGV. The ends were cut back, 8 bases at V and 6 bases at J, with 25 bases in the middle. This CDR3 is 16 amino acids long. CDR3 residues: CASSNRLSRLTPEAFF. The DNA of the CDR3 is TGTGCCAGCTCCAACCGCTTATCTAGGCTAACCCCTGAAGCTTTCTTT. The whole variable domain, remainder taken from reference TRBV11-2 and TRBJ1-1, is EAGVAQSPRYKIIEKRQSVAFWCNPISGHATLYWYQQILGQGPKLLIQFQNNGVVDDSQLPKDRFSAERLKGVDSTLKIQPAKLEDSAVYLCASSNRLSRLTPEAFFGQGTRLTVV.

V gene TRBV4-2 combines with J gene TRBJ2-7, with 15 positions matching TRBD2. The V and J ends lost 4 bases and 2 bases, in that order; junction bases with no gene match: 21. CDR3 length equals 22 residues. Germline CDR1 LGHNA, CDR2 YNFKEQ. The DNA of the CDR3 is TGTGCCAGCAGCCCCTCTACGCAACCCGGACTAGCGGGGGGGCCCGGAACCTACGAGCAGTACTTC. Translation: CASSPSTQPGLAGGPGTYEQYF.

V gene TRBV14 combines with J gene TRBJ1-1; no clear D. Germline values: CDR1 SGHDN, CDR2 FVKESK. The ends were cut back, 0 bases at V and 7 bases at J, with 15 bases in the middle. The CDR3 spans 15 residues. The DNA of the CDR3 is TGTGCCAGCAGCCAAGATCGGAACAGTTACGTTGAAGCTTTCTTT. Protein sequence: CASSQDRNSYVEAFF.

The chain joins TRBV19 to TRBJ2-1; a weak D match, TRBD1 (5 bases). The CDR3 has 14 residues. V lost 5 bases to trimming and J lost 10 bases, with 18 bases between them. CDR1 and CDR2 (germline): LNHDA, SQIVND (reference sequence). CDR3 residues: CASSAWGRASEQFF. CDR3 sequence (DNA): TGTGCCAGTAGTGCCTGGGGCAGGGCCTCAGAGCAGTTCTTC.

This clone was recorded a few times. This rearrangement joins TRBV11-1 to TRBJ1-1, with TRBD1 matching over 8 bases. From germline, CDR1 is SGHAT and CDR2 FQDESV (reference sequence). This CDR3 has 15 residues. J was trimmed by 11 bases and V by 4 bases; bases with no gene match: 15. CDR3: CASSYRQGFTSLAFF. The CDR3 DNA sequence: TGTGCCAGCAGCTACCGACAGGGGTTCACGAGTCTTGCTTTCTTT.